The 5 T cell receptor beta chains given below trace back to one sample, sequenced in a study of blood T cell repertoires in COVID-19. Sequenced by immunoSEQ multiplex PCR; TCRdb stores in-frame clones only, minus some. Here the sample spans about 320,000 clones, 89% being singletons. Source material: PBMCs or T cells enriched from blood (not recorded which). These receptors all stem from a man aged 55-75 years who had recovered from COVID-19.

This rearrangement joins TRBV19 to TRBJ2-3; 8 bases align to TRBD2. Germline V gene sequence: CDR1 LNHDA, CDR2 SQIVND (reference sequence). This CDR3 has 15 amino acids. With V trimmed by 9 bases and J by 2 bases, 10 bases remained unmatched. CDR3 sequence (DNA): TGTGCCAGCGGGACTAGTTCTCTTAACACAGATACGCAGTATTTT. Translating gives CASGTSSLNTDTQYF.

The sample holds one count of this clone. DNA for the CDR3: TGTGCCAGCAGTTTATCGGAGGACACTGAAGCTTTCTTT. Translated: CASSLSEDTEAFF. V usage is TRBV28 and J usage is TRBJ1-1; no clear D. The CDR3 totals 13 residues. From germline, CDR1 is MDHEN and CDR2 SYDVKM. Trimming removed 1 base from V and 3 bases from J, with 6 bases in between.

The chain uses TRBV20-1 and TRBJ1-1; D is unresolved. Trimming left V 6 bases short and J 1 base short, with 6 bases between. CDR1 and CDR2 from the germline V gene are DFQATT and SNEGSKA (reference sequence). The CDR3 has 11 amino acids. CDR3 coding DNA: TGCAGTGCAGGGAGGAACACTGAAGCTTTCTTT. Protein sequence: CSAGRNTEAFF.

The chain joins TRBV3-1 (or the pseudogene TRBV3-2) to TRBJ2-3; 10 positions agree with TRBD2. CDR1 LGHDT and CDR2 YNNKEL come from the germline V gene (reference sequence). The CDR3 totals 17 residues. Trimming at V came to 4 bases and at J to 7 bases, leaving 14 bases not matched to a gene. For the CDR3, the DNA is TGTGCCAGCAGCCCCCCTAGCGGGAGAGGAGGTTGGAATACGCAGTATTTT. It is translated as CASSPPSGRGGWNTQYF.

V and J are TRBV6-5 and TRBJ1-5; possibly TRBD1 for D (6 bases). Trimming took 5 bases from V and 3 from J, leaving 8 bases between them. The CDR3 spans 13 residues. Germline-derived CDR1 and CDR2 are MNHEY and SVGAGI. The CDR3 region has the DNA TGTGCCAGCAGTCGGACAGCCAATCAGCCCCAGCATTTT. It encodes CASSRTANQPQHF.